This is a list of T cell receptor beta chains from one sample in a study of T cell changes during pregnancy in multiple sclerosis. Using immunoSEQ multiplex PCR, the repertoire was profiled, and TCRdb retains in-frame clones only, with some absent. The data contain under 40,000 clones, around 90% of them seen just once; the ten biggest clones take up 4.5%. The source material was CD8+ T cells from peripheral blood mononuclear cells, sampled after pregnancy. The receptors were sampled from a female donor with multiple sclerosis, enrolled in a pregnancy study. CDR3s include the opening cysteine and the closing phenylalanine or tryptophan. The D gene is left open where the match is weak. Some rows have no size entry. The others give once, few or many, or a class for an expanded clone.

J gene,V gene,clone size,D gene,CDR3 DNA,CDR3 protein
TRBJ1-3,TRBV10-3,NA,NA,TGTGCCATCACAACAGGACCAGAAAACACCATATATTTT,CAITTGPENTIYF
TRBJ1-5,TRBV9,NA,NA,TGTGCCAGCAGCGTCGGAGAATCGGATCAGCCCCAGCATTTT,CASSVGESDQPQHF
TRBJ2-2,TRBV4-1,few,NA,TGCGCCAGCAGCCCTCCCCAGGGGGGCGTCACCGGGGAGCTGTTTTTT,CASSPPQGGVTGELFF
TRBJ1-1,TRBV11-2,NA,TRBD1,TGTGCCAGCAGACTCGGGACAGGGAAAAACACTGAAGCTTTCTTT,CASRLGTGKNTEAFF
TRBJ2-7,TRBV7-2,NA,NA,TGTGCCAGCAGCTTACGAAGCCCCTACGAGCAGTACTTC,CASSLRSPYEQYF
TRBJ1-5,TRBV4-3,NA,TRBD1,TGCGCCAGCAGCCAAGAAAAGGGGGCCGGGCCCCAGCATTTT,CASSQEKGAGPQHF
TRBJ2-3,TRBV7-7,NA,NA,TGTGCCAGCAGCTTAGAGCCTTTTGCCGAGAGCACAGATACGCAGTATTTT,CASSLEPFAESTDTQYF
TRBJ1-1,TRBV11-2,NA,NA,TGTGCCAGCAGCTTAGGTTGGCAGGGAAATATGAACACTGAAGCTTTCTTT,CASSLGWQGNMNTEAFF
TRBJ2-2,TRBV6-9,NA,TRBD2,TGTGCCAGCAGTTGGGGTAGCGGGGGGTCCGGGGAGCTGTTTTTT,CASSWGSGGSGELFF
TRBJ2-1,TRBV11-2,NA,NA,TGTGCCAGCAGCTTAGACGTTGATGAGCAGTTCTTC,CASSLDVDEQFF
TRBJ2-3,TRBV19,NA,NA,TGTGCCAGTAGCCCCCCAGGGGAAAGCACAGATACGCAGTATTTT,CASSPPGESTDTQYF
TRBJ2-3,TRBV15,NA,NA,TGTGCCACCAGCTCTCCGACCCGGCAGGGCACAGATACGCAGTATTTT,CATSSPTRQGTDTQYF
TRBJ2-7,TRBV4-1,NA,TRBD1,TGCGCCAGCAGCCAAGGGACAGGGGGCGCGGAAGAGCAGTACTTC,CASSQGTGGAEEQYF
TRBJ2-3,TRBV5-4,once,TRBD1,TGTGCCAGCAGGCCGGACAGGGGTTTCGGAGATACGCAGTATTTT,CASRPDRGFGDTQYF
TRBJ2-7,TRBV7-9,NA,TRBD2,TGTGCCAGCAGCACAGGACTAGCGGGGGACTACGAGCAGTACTTC,CASSTGLAGDYEQYF
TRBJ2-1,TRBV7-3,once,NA,TGTGCCAGCAGCTTAACTACAGGCTACAATGAGCAGTTCTTC,CASSLTTGYNEQFF
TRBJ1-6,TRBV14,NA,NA,TGTGCCAGCAGCCAAAAGCTGGGCCGATTTTCACCCCTCCACTTT,CASSQKLGRFSPLHF
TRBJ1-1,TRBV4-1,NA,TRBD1,TGCGCCAGCAGCCAAGCACAGGGGGTAGCTTTCTTT,CASSQAQGVAFF
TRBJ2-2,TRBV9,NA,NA,TGTGCCAGCAGCGTAGTGCTAACCACTAACACCGGGGAGCTGTTTTTT,CASSVVLTTNTGELFF
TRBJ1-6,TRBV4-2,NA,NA,TGTGCCAGCAGCCAAGACTTAGGGGATAATTCACCCCTCCACTTT,CASSQDLGDNSPLHF
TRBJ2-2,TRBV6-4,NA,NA,TGTGCCAGCAGTGAATTGGGGGCGGACACCGGGGAGCTGTTTTTT,CASSELGADTGELFF
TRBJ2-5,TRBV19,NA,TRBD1,TGTGCCAGTAGTCCTGATTCGGAATATGGGACAGGGAAGGTGGAGACCCAGTACTTC,CASSPDSEYGTGKVETQYF
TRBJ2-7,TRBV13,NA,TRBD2,TGTGCCAGCAGCCCGGGGGGGGGTCCCCGGGAGCAGTACTTC,CASSPGGGPREQYF
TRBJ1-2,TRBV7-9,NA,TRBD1,TGTGCCAGCAGCTTTACAGGGGGCGAGGACTATGGCTACACCTTC,CASSFTGGEDYGYTF
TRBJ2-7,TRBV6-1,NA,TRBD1,TGTGCCAGCAAGGTACAGGGGGCTTCGTCCTACGAGCAGTACTTC,CASKVQGASSYEQYF
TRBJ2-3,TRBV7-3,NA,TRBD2,TGTGCCAGCAGCTATACTAGCGGGGGGTCAGATACGCAGTATTTT,CASSYTSGGSDTQYF
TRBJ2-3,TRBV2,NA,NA,TGTGCCAGCCGGCTACCCCGGACTACAATTAGCACAGATACGCAGTATTTT,CASRLPRTTISTDTQYF
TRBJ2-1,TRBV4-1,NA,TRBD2,TGCGCCAGCAGCCCGTTGACTAGCAGCTCCTACAATGAGCAGTTCTTC,CASSPLTSSSYNEQFF
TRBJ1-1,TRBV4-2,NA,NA,TGTGCCAGCAGCCAAGAGGGGGGAGGCACTGAAGCTTTCTTT,CASSQEGGGTEAFF
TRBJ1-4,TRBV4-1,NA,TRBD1,TGCGCCAGCAGCCCCCAGGGGGCGGTTAATGAAAAACTGTTTTTT,CASSPQGAVNEKLFF
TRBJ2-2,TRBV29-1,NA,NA,TGCAGCGTTCGGTACACCGGGGAGCTGTTTTTT,CSVRYTGELFF
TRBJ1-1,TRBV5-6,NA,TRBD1,TGTGCCAGCAGTCCAACAGGGGTCACTGAAGCTTTCTTT,CASSPTGVTEAFF
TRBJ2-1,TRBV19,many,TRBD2,TGTGCCAGTAGTCTCCAAGCGGGGGGCTCCTACAATGAGCAGTTCTTC,CASSLQAGGSYNEQFF
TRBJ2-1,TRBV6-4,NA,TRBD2,TGTGCCAGCAGCACCCTAGCGGGGGGAAATGAGCAGTTCTTC,CASSTLAGGNEQFF
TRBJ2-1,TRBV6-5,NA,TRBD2,TGTGCCAGCAGTTATACTAGCGGGGGCGGCAATGAGCAGTTCTTC,CASSYTSGGGNEQFF
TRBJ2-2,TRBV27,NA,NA,TGTGCCAGCAGCCCGGGGACCGGGGAGCTGTTTTTT,CASSPGTGELFF
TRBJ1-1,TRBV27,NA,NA,TGTGCCAGCAGGGGGGAGGGGACTGAAGCTTTCTTT,CASRGEGTEAFF
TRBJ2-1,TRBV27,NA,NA,TGTGCCAGCACCTCGGACAGTTCCTACAATGAGCAGTTCTTC,CASTSDSSYNEQFF
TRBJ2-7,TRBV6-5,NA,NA,TGTGCCAGCAGCCTGGACAGTTACGAGCAGTACTTC,CASSLDSYEQYF
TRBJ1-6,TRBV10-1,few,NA,TGCGCCAGCAGTGAGCCGACGGACAAATCCCTGGGGAATTCACCCCTCCACTTT,CASSEPTDKSLGNSPLHF
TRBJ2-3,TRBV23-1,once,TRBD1,TGCGCCAGCAGTCAATCCCCTGGGACAGGGGATAATACGCAGTATTTT,CASSQSPGTGDNTQYF
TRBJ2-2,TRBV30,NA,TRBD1,TGTGCCTGGAGTGCCGGACAGGGACACACCGGGGAGCTGTTTTTT,CAWSAGQGHTGELFF
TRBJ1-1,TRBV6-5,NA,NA,TGTGCCAGCAGTTACTCTTGGGTTCCGGGTGAAGCTTTCTTT,CASSYSWVPGEAFF
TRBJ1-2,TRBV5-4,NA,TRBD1,TGTGCCAGCAGCTTCCGGACAGGGGCGGGCTATGGCTACACCTTC,CASSFRTGAGYGYTF
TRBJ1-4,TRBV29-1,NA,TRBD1,TGCAGCGGACTATCACAGGGGGAAAAACTGTTTTTT,CSGLSQGEKLFF
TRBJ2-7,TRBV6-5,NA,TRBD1,TGTGCCAGCAGTTACGGACAGGGCCACGAGCAGTACTTC,CASSYGQGHEQYF
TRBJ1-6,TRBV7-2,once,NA,TGTGCCAGCAGCAACGGGTCACCCCTCCACTTT,CASSNGSPLHF